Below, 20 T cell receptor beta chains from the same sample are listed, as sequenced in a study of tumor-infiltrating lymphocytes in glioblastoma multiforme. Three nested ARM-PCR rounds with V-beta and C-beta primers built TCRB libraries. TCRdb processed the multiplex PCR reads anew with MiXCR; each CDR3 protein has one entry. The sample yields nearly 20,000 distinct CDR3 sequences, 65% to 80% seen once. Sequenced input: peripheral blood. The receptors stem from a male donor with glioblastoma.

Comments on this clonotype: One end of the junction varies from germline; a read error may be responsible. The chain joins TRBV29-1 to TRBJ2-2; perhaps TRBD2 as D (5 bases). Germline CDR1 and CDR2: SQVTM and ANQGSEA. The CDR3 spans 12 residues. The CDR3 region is CSVGGRTGELCF. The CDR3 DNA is TGCAGCGTTGGCGGTCGAACCGGGGAGTTGTGTTTT.

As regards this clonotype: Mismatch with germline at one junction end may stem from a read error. The CDR3 DNA follows: TGCAGCGTTGAAGATTGGAAGGACACTGAAGCTCTCTTT. It is translated as CSVEDWKDTEALF. The chain is built from TRBV29-1 and TRBJ1-1, with a tentative D call TRBD1 (5 bases). The CDR3 contains 13 residues. Germline V lookup: CDR1 SQVTM, CDR2 ANQGSEA.

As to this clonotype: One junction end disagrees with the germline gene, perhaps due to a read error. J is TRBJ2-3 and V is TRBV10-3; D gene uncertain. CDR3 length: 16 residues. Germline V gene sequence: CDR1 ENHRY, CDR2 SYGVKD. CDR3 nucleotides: TGTGCCATCAGTGGTGGGTCGTGGGCCGATGGAGATACGCAGTGTTTT. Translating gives CAISGGSWADGDTQCF.

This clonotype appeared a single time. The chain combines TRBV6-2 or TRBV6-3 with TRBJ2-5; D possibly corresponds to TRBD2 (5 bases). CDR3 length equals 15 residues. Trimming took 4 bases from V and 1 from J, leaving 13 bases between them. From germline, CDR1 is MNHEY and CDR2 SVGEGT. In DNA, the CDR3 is TGTGCCAGCAGTTCCTTAGCGTACCTCCAAGAGACCCAGTACTTC. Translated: CASSSLAYLQETQYF.

The CDR3 is CSALQVNTEAFF. CDR3 nucleotides: TGCAGCGCTTTACAGGTAAACACTGAAGCTTTCTTT. This sequence joins TRBV29-1 and TRBJ1-1; possibly TRBD1 for D (5 bases). Trimming took 7 bases from V and 2 from J, leaving 11 bases between them. Germline CDR1 reads SQVTM; CDR2 reads ANQGSEA. The CDR3 is made up of 12 amino acids.

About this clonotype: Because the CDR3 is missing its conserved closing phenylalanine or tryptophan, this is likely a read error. The CDR3 coding sequence is TGCAGCCTTGAGGATTACTACGAGCAGTACCTC. It yields the protein CSLEDYYEQYL. The chain joins TRBV29-1 to TRBJ2-7; no clear D. The CDR3 length is 11 residues. Germline CDR1 is SQVTM and CDR2 is ANQGSEA.

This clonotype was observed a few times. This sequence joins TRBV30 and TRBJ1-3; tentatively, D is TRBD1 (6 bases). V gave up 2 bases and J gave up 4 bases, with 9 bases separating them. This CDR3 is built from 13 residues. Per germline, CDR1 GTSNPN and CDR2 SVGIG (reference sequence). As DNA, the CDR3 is TGTGCCTGGAGTCGGACAGCGGGAAACACCATATATTTT. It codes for CAWSRTAGNTIYF. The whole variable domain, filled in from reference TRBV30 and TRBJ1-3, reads SQTIHQWPATLVQPVGSPLSLECTVEGTSNPNLYWYRQAAGRGLQLLFYSVGIGQISSEVPQNLSASRPQDRQFILSSKKLLLSDSGFYLCAWSRTAGNTIYFGEGSWLTVV.

The CDR3 protein is CSVEPTSGRSETQYF. CDR3 coding DNA: TGCAGCGTTGAACCGACTAGCGGGAGATCGGAGACCCAGTACTTC. The chain links TRBV29-1 to TRBJ2-5, with 12 nucleotides matching TRBD2. The germline V gene encodes CDR1 SQVTM and CDR2 ANQGSEA. J gave up 5 bases and V 2 bases, and 6 bases lay outside the gene matches. CDR3 length: 15 residues.

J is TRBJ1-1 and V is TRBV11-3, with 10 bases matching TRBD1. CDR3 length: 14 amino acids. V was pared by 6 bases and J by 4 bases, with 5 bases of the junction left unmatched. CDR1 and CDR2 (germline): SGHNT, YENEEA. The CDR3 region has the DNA TGTGCCAGCAGTCCCGGGACAGGGGCCACTGAAGCTTTCTTT. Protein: CASSPGTGATEAFF.

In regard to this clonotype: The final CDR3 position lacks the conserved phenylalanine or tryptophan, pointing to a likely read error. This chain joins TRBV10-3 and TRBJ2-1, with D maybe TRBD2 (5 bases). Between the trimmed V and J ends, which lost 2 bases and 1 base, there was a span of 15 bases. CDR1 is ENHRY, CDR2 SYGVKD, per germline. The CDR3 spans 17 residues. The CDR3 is CAISERLAPRSYNEQFL. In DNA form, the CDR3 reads TGTGCCATCAGTGAGCGTCTAGCCCCCAGATCCTACAATGAGCAGTTCCTC.

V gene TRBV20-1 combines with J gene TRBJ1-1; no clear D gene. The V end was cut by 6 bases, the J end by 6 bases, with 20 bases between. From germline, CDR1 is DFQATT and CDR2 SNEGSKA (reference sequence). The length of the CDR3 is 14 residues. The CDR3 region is CSAHPGQRRAEAFF. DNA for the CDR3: TGCAGTGCCCACCCTGGGCAGCGAAGGGCTGAAGCTTTCTTT.

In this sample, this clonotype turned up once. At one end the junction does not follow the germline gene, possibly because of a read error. CDR3 DNA sequence: TGTACCAGCAGCCAAACCTTACTAGCGGCCTACGGGCAGTACTTC. It yields the protein CTSSQTLLAAYGQYF. The V and J genes are TRBV11-2 and TRBJ2-7, with 8 bases lining up with TRBD2. This CDR3 comprises 15 residues. Germline values: CDR1 SGHAT, CDR2 FQNNGV.

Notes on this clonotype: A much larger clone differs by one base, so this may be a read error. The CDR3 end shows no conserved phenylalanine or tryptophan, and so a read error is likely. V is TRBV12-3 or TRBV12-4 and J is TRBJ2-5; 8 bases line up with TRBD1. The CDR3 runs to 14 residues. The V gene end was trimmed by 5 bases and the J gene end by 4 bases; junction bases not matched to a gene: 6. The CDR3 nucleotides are TGTGCCAGCAGTATCGGACAGGGCCGAGAGACCCAGTACCTC. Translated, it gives CASSIGQGRETQYL.

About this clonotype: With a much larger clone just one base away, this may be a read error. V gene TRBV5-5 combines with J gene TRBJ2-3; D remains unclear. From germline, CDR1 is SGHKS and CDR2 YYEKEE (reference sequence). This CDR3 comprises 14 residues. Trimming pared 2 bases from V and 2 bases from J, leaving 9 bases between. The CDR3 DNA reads TGTGCCAGCAGCTTCGGATACGACACAGATACGCAGTATTTT. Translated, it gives CASSFGYDTDTQYF.

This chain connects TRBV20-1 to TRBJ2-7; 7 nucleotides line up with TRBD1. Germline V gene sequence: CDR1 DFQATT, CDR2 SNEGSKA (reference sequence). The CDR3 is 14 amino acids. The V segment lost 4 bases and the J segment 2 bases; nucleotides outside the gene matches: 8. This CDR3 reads CSAITGTATYEQYF. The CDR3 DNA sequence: TGCAGTGCTATTACAGGGACAGCGACCTACGAGCAGTACTTC.

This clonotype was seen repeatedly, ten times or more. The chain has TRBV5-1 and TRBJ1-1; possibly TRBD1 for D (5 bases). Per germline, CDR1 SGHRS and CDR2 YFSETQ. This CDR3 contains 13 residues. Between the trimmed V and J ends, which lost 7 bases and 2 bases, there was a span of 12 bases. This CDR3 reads CASGRDPNTEAFF. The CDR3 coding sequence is TGCGCCAGCGGGAGGGACCCAAACACTGAAGCTTTCTTT.

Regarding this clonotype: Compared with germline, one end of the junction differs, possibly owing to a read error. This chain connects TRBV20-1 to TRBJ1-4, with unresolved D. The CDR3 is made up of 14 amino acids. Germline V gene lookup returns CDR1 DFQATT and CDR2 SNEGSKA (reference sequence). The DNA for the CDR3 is TGCAGTTCTAGAGATCTTGGTTCTAATGAAAAACTGTTTTTC. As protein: CSSRDLGSNEKLFF.

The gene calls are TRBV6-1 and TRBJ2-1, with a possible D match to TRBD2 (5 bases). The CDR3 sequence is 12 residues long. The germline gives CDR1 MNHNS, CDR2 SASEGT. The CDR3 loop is CGHGLSYNEQFF. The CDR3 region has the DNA TGTGGACACGGACTCTCCTACAATGAGCAGTTCTTC.

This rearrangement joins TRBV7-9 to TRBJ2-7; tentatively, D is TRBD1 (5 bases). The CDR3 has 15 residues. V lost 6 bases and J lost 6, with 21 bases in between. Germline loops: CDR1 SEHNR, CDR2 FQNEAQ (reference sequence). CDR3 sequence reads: CASSATLGATSEQYF. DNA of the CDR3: TGTGCCAGCAGTGCCACCCTAGGGGCCACCTCCGAGCAGTACTTC.

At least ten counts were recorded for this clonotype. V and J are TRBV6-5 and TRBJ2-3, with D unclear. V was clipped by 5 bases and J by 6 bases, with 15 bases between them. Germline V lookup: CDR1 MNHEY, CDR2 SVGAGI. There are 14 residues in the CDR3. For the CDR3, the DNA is TGTGCCAGCAGTACTTGGGATTCGAGGGATACGCAGTATTTT. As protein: CASSTWDSRDTQYF.